This T cell receptor beta chain was captured in a study of T cell responses to AZD1222 COVID-19 vaccine. Findings and caveats of the study: Nearly half of unique spike-specific TCRs reportedly avoided B.1.351 and B.1.1.7 mutated regions. White British people made up most donors, females outnumbered males, and clonal diversity was possibly underestimated. Among AZD1222 vaccinees, only 6 or 7 were seropositive at baseline.

The protocol was immunoSEQ multiplex PCR, while the TCRdb copy is restricted to in-frame clones and leaves out a portion. This table holds some 190,000 clones, around 92% found once. As for this clone: Its antigen is currently unknown.

The clonotype was recovered from an adult in good health. The source material was peripheral blood, sampled on day 0 of AZD1222 vaccination.

The CDR3 region has the DNA TGTGCCAGCAGCGTAGGGGTAGCCAATTCACCCCTCCACTTT. Translated, it gives CASSVGVANSPLHF. The chain carries TRBV5-5 and TRBJ1-6; tentative D call: TRBD1 (5 bases). The germline V gene encodes CDR1 SGHKS and CDR2 YYEKEE (reference sequence). V was shortened by 4 bases and J by 7 bases, with 12 bases between the two germline ends. This CDR3 is built from 14 residues.